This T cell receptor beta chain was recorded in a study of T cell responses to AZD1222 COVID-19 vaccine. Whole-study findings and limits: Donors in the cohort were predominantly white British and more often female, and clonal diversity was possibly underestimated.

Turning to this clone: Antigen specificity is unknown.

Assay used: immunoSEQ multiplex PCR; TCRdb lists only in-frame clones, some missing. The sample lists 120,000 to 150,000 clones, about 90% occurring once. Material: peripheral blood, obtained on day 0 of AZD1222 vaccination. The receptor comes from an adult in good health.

The CDR3 loop is CASSTSRENANSPLHF. CDR3 sequence (DNA): TGTGCCAGTAGTACCTCCCGGGAGAACGCTAATTCACCCCTCCACTTT. The rearrangement links TRBV19 to TRBJ1-6, with D uncertain. The CDR3 spans 16 residues. Germline V gene data show CDR1 as LNHDA and CDR2 as SQIVND (reference sequence). The ends were cut back, 4 bases at V and 6 bases at J, with 16 bases in the middle.